These 32 T cell receptor beta chains originate from one sample sequenced in a study of cytomegalovirus exposure and HLA in healthy donors. The PCR used 60 Vbeta and 13 Jbeta primers. The repertoire was sequenced with immunoSEQ multiplex PCR; TCRdb's copy has only in-frame clones and lacks some. The table has 80,000 or so clones, just over 75% seen once. The specimen sequenced was PBMCs. The source is a man aged 50 to 60 in good health and CMV-seropositive.

The chain is built from TRBV27 and TRBJ1-5; D is perhaps TRBD1 (5 bases). This CDR3 is built from 15 residues. Germline V gene data show CDR1 as MNHEY and CDR2 as SMNVEV (reference sequence). V lost 6 bases, J lost 0 bases, and 12 bases lay in between. The DNA for the CDR3 is TGTGCCAGCAGAAGGGGTCTCTTTAGCAATCAGCCCCAGCATTTT. Translated, it gives CASRRGLFSNQPQHF.

This clone has more than one count but fewer than ten. For the CDR3, the DNA is TGTGCCAGCAGCACCAGGGGGCAAGAGACCCAGTACTTC. Residues: CASSTRGQETQYF. The chain links TRBV7-2 to TRBJ2-5, with 7 bases identical to TRBD1. The ends lost 5 bases at V and 2 bases at J; junction bases unmatched: 2. From germline, CDR1 is SGHTA and CDR2 FQGNSA. The CDR3 extends over 13 amino acids.

The CDR3 protein is CASSSVAPYNEQFF. The CDR3 DNA sequence: TGTGCCAGCAGCTCCGTAGCGCCGTACAATGAGCAGTTCTTC. V usage is TRBV11-2 and J usage is TRBJ2-1; D possibly corresponds to TRBD2 (5 bases). This CDR3 region has 14 residues. Deletions cut 4 bases from V and 4 bases from J, with 11 bases between. Germline V CDR1 and CDR2: SGHAT, FQNNGV.

V and J are TRBV5-6 and TRBJ2-5, with 9 nucleotides matching TRBD2. The germline gives CDR1 SGHDT, CDR2 YYEEEE. The CDR3 spans 15 residues. The junction had 2 bases not matched to a gene; V was cut back by 0 bases and J by 2 bases. The CDR3 here is CASSLDLAGQETQYF. CDR3 sequence (DNA): TGTGCCAGCAGCTTGGATCTAGCGGGACAAGAGACCCAGTACTTC.

The chain uses TRBV6-5 and TRBJ1-2, with 7 positions matching TRBD1. V gave up 6 bases and J gave up 2 bases; unmatched junction bases: 9. The CDR3 runs 15 residues. CDR1 and CDR2 (germline): MNHEY, SVGAGI. CDR3 sequence reads: CASRPRQGGNYGYTF. For the CDR3, the DNA is TGTGCCAGCAGGCCCCGACAGGGCGGAAACTATGGCTACACCTTC.

V and J are TRBV30 and TRBJ2-2; D is ambiguous. The CDR3 is made up of 13 amino acids. V lost 4 bases, J lost 2 bases, and 8 bases lay in between. Germline V lookup: CDR1 GTSNPN, CDR2 SVGIG (reference sequence). The CDR3 reads CAWMAGNTGELFF. The CDR3, as DNA: TGTGCCTGGATGGCAGGAAACACCGGGGAGCTGTTTTTT.

This clone appeared once. The CDR3 loop is CASSSGGGNTIYF. The CDR3 DNA sequence: TGTGCCAGCAGTTCTGGGGGGGGAAACACCATATATTTT. V and J are TRBV27 and TRBJ1-3; possibly TRBD1 for D (5 bases). The germline gives CDR1 MNHEY, CDR2 SMNVEV (reference sequence). Trimming left V 4 bases short and J 4 bases short, with 8 bases between. This CDR3 has 13 amino acids.

This clone was detected a few times. This rearrangement joins TRBV11-3 to TRBJ1-1; D remains unclear. Looked up from germline, CDR1 is SGHNT and CDR2 is YENEEA. The CDR3 loop spans 13 amino acids. V was trimmed by 5 bases and J by 3 bases, leaving 10 bases between them. CDR3 nucleotide sequence: TGTGCCAGCAGCCAACACATCGACACTGAAGCTTTCTTT. Translated: CASSQHIDTEAFF.

The V gene is TRBV5-6, the J gene TRBJ2-2; D is unresolved. The V end was cut by 4 bases, the J end by 4 bases, with 5 bases between. Germline-derived CDR1 and CDR2 are SGHDT and YYEEEE. The CDR3 is 12 amino acids. CDR3 amino acids: CASSILTGELFF. The CDR3 DNA follows: TGTGCCAGCAGCATACTCACCGGGGAGCTGTTTTTT.

A few counts support this clone. DNA for the CDR3: TGCACCAGCAGCCTAAATAGCGGGAGAGGGCAAGAGACCCAGTACTTC. Translated, it gives CTSSLNSGRGQETQYF. V gene TRBV1 combines with J gene TRBJ2-5; the DNA was not used to check the table's D call, TRBD2. TRBV1 is assigned pseudogene status. The CDR3 length is 16 residues.

J is TRBJ2-7 and V is TRBV7-2; 8 nucleotides align to TRBD1. This CDR3 spans 14 amino acids. The junction had 11 bases not matched to a gene; V was cut back by 5 bases and J by 8 bases. Germline-derived CDR1 and CDR2 are SGHTA and FQGNSA. The CDR3 DNA reads as TGTGCCAGCAGCGCGGGGACAGGTCCCCGCCAGCAGTACTTC. Residues: CASSAGTGPRQQYF.

This chain joins TRBV5-8 and TRBJ1-5; D is unclear. V was clipped by 3 bases and J by 7 bases, with 14 bases between them. This CDR3 is 14 amino acids long. In germline, CDR1 is SGHTS, CDR2 YDEGEE. The CDR3 DNA follows: TGTGCCAGCAGCTGGGGAGGGTTCGGCCAGCCCCAGCATTTT. Translated: CASSWGGFGQPQHF.

This rearrangement joins TRBV9 to TRBJ1-1; 8 bases are a match to TRBD1. Germline V gene data show CDR1 as SGDLS and CDR2 as YYNGEE. The length of the CDR3 is 15 residues. V gave up 2 bases and J gave up 6 bases; unmatched junction bases: 9. Here the CDR3 reads CASSVAQGVDPEAFF. The CDR3 nucleotides read TGTGCCAGCAGCGTCGCACAGGGGGTCGACCCTGAAGCTTTCTTT.

The J gene is TRBJ2-7, the V gene TRBV2; maybe TRBD2 (6 bases). Per germline, CDR1 SNHLY and CDR2 FYNNEI. This CDR3 has 13 amino acids. V was shortened by 10 bases and J by 2 bases, with 15 bases between the two germline ends. CDR3 in amino acids: CATLPGETYEQYF. The CDR3, as DNA: TGTGCCACCCTGCCGGGGGAAACCTACGAGCAGTACTTC.

The rearrangement links TRBV14 to TRBJ1-3; D unclear. The CDR3 loop spans 14 amino acids. Between the trimmed V and J ends, which lost 4 bases and 4 bases, there was a span of 11 bases. Germline V gene sequence: CDR1 SGHDN, CDR2 FVKESK. The CDR3 nucleotides read TGTGCCAGCAGCCCCCGACTGCACGGAAACACCATATATTTT. It encodes CASSPRLHGNTIYF.

The chain employs TRBV19 and TRBJ1-2, with TRBD1 matching over 9 bases. Germline lookup yields CDR1 LNHDA and CDR2 SQIVND (reference sequence). CDR3 length: 14 amino acids. V was pared by 8 bases and J by 4 bases, with 8 bases of the junction left unmatched. CDR3 loop: CASGGTGSSYGYTF. In DNA form, the CDR3 reads TGTGCCAGTGGGGGGACAGGGAGTAGCTATGGCTACACCTTC.

Turning to this clone: Within the sample, other DNA sequences also encode this same CDR3. The rearrangement uses TRBV11-3 and TRBJ1-1; D is uncertain. The V end lost 2 bases, the J end lost 3 bases, and 4 bases lay between the germline ends. This CDR3 comprises 12 residues. The V gene's germline CDR1 is SGHNT and CDR2 YENEEA. CDR3 sequence reads: CASSLSDTEAFF. The CDR3, as DNA: TGTGCCAGCAGCTTAAGCGACACTGAAGCTTTCTTT.

This clone was seen a handful of times. This chain connects TRBV25-1 to TRBJ2-7, with D possibly TRBD1 on 5 matching bases. This CDR3 spans 15 amino acids. CDR1 and CDR2 from the germline V gene are MGHDK and SYGVNS. The V end was cut by 2 bases, the J end by 2 bases, with 13 bases between. The DNA for the CDR3 is TGTGCCAGCAGTGAAACCAGGGCTATTACCTACGAGCAGTACTTC. Amino acids: CASSETRAITYEQYF.

V gene TRBV4-3 combines with J gene TRBJ2-5, with D maybe TRBD2 (6 bases). V was shortened by 0 bases and J by 5 bases, with 10 bases between the two germline ends. This CDR3 is built from 14 residues. CDR1 and CDR2 (germline): LGHNA, YSLEER. The CDR3 loop is CASSQDTSRETQYF. The CDR3 DNA follows: TGCGCCAGCAGCCAAGACACTAGCAGGGAGACCCAGTACTTC.

This clone was found once. The chain uses TRBV5-4 and TRBJ2-6; D uncertain. Trimming shortened V by 4 bases and J by 1 base, and 9 bases separated the two germline ends. Germline assignment: CDR1 SGHNT and CDR2 YYREEE (reference sequence). The CDR3 totals 15 residues. This CDR3 is CASSLSLSGANVLTF. The CDR3 bases are TGTGCCAGCAGCCTAAGCCTTTCTGGGGCCAACGTCCTGACTTTC.

For the CDR3, the DNA is TGTGCCAGCAGTTCAGGGAGGTTGAGGAATTCACCCCTCCACTTT. As protein: CASSSGRLRNSPLHF. This chain uses TRBV6-5 with TRBJ1-6; D perhaps matches TRBD1 (5 bases). This CDR3 is built from 15 residues. The V and J ends lost 4 bases and 7 bases respectively, with 14 bases between them. CDR1 is MNHEY and CDR2 is SVGAGI in the germline V gene.

The rearrangement uses TRBV7-8 and TRBJ2-5, with D possibly matching TRBD1 (5 bases). Per germline, CDR1 SGHVS and CDR2 FQNEAQ. The CDR3 totals 15 residues. V lost 5 bases, J lost 5 bases, and 18 bases lay in between. CDR3: CASSRGQNPLETQYF. DNA of the CDR3: TGTGCCAGCAGCCGCGGACAAAACCCCCTTGAGACCCAGTACTTC. Using reference TRBV7-8 and TRBJ2-5 for the parts outside the CDR3, the full variable domain is GAGVSQSPRYKVAKRGQDVALRCDPISGHVSLFWYQQALGQGPEFLTYFQNEAQLDKSGLPSDRFFAERPEGSVSTLKIQRTQQEDSAVYLCASSRGQNPLETQYFGPGTRLLVL.

The chain couples TRBV28 to TRBJ2-5, with 7 positions matching TRBD2. The V gene end was trimmed by 10 bases and the J gene end by 5 bases; junction bases not matched to a gene: 16. Germline V gene lookup returns CDR1 MDHEN and CDR2 SYDVKM. The CDR3 length is 15 residues. CDR3 DNA sequence: TGTGCCATCGTCCCAGAGGGAGGGCCGAAGGAGACCCAGTACTTC. It specifies CAIVPEGGPKETQYF.

The chain joins TRBV7-8 to TRBJ2-1, with 13 bases lining up with TRBD2. Germline assignment: CDR1 SGHVS and CDR2 FQNEAQ. With V trimmed by 5 bases and J by 8 bases, 9 bases remained unmatched. This CDR3 contains 16 residues. The CDR3 sequence: CASSRSRTSGSHEQFF. The CDR3 nucleotides are TGTGCCAGCAGCCGGAGCCGGACTAGCGGGAGTCATGAGCAGTTCTTC.

The gene calls are TRBV7-9 and TRBJ2-5, with no clear D. From germline, CDR1 is SEHNR and CDR2 FQNEAQ (reference sequence). This CDR3 is built from 13 residues. V was cut by 1 base and J by 2 bases, with 5 bases left in between. CDR3 DNA: TGTGCCAGCAGCTTAGGAGCTCAAGAGACCCAGTACTTC. Translating gives CASSLGAQETQYF.

This sequence joins TRBV19 and TRBJ2-7; 11 bases are a match to TRBD2. This CDR3 is 16 amino acids long. Trimming took 3 bases from V and 2 from J; bases not matched to a gene: 6. The germline V gene encodes CDR1 LNHDA and CDR2 SQIVND (reference sequence). Here the CDR3 reads CASSIHGLAGPYEQYF. CDR3 in DNA: TGTGCCAGTAGTATCCACGGACTAGCGGGCCCCTACGAGCAGTACTTC.

The gene calls are TRBV2 and TRBJ1-1; 9 bases match TRBD1. The CDR3 consists of 12 residues. Germline V gives CDR1 SNHLY, CDR2 FYNNEI. V shed 11 bases and J 4 bases; nucleotides not matched to a gene: 5. The CDR3 protein is CAVGQGPTEAFF. In nucleotides, the CDR3 is TGTGCCGTAGGACAGGGGCCCACTGAAGCTTTCTTT.

The chain carries TRBV5-4 and TRBJ2-5, with a weak D call TRBD2 (5 bases). CDR1 is SGHNT, CDR2 YYREEE, per germline (reference sequence). The V gene lost 2 bases and the J gene lost 5 bases, with 13 bases spanning the gap. The CDR3 covers 14 residues. CDR3 amino acids: CASSFGMMMETQYF. The CDR3 region has the DNA TGTGCCAGCAGCTTCGGGATGATGATGGAGACCCAGTACTTC.

This clone was detected once. V and J are TRBV6-1 and TRBJ1-2; TRBD1 matches 12 bases. Losses at the gene ends were 6 bases for V and 7 bases for J; bases not matched to a gene: 9. This CDR3 is 15 amino acids long. Looked up from germline, CDR1 is MNHNS and CDR2 is SASEGT. CDR3 in amino acids: CASRTPGQGASGYTF. In nucleotides, the CDR3 is TGTGCCAGCAGGACACCGGGACAGGGGGCAAGTGGCTACACCTTC.

The gene calls are TRBV21-1 and TRBJ2-7; the table's D call of TRBD1 was not tested on the DNA. TRBV21-1 is labeled a pseudogene. This CDR3 spans 16 amino acids. The DNA of the CDR3 is TGTGCCAGCAGCAAAGGACAGGAGCGTTACCACGCGGAGCAGTACTTC. This translates into CASSKGQERYHAEQYF.

The genes are TRBV5-1 and TRBJ2-1, with D perhaps TRBD1 (6 bases). Germline-derived CDR1 and CDR2 are SGHRS and YFSETQ. The CDR3 is 15 residues long. Trimming stripped 8 bases from V and 2 bases from J, with 17 bases between. The CDR3 is CASFPGDGTYNEQFF. Here the CDR3 DNA reads TGCGCCAGTTTTCCAGGGGACGGAACCTACAATGAGCAGTTCTTC.

This clone has more than one count but fewer than ten. The chain couples TRBV20-1 to TRBJ1-1; D remains ambiguous. The ends were cut back, 6 bases at V and 3 bases at J, with 8 bases in the middle. This CDR3 has 11 residues. Germline-derived CDR1 and CDR2 are DFQATT and SNEGSKA (reference sequence). CDR3 region: CSALPYTEAFF. CDR3 in DNA: TGCAGTGCCCTCCCGTACACTGAAGCTTTCTTT.